This TCR beta chain was sequenced during a study of shared clonotypes between healthy human individuals. Repertoires were generated with immunoSEQ multiplex PCR, while TCRdb's copy carries only in-frame clones and drops some. The sample consists of around 690,000 clones, 90% of them appearing once. Trimming pared 2 bases from V and 4 bases from J, leaving 11 bases between. Germline V CDR1 and CDR2: LNHDA, SQIVND (reference sequence). The CDR3 extends over 14 amino acids. The TCR comes from a young man in good health. Some clones in this sample may be carry-over from other donors' samples. The J gene is TRBJ1-1, the V gene TRBV19; D possibly corresponds to TRBD1 (6 bases). The sample was memory CD8+ T cells from PBMCs. Described subset: CD45RO+ cells pooled with CCR7-negative TemRA cells. In DNA, the CDR3 is TGTGCCAGTAGTATACAAGGGGGGGGCACTGAAGCTTTCTTT. Translating gives CASSIQGGGTEAFF.